What follows are 20 T cell receptor beta chains derived from one specimen sequenced in a study of T cell responses to AZD1222 COVID-19 vaccine. Sequencing used immunoSEQ multiplex PCR; TCRdb keeps in-frame clones, though not all of them. The sample shows approximately 120,000 clones, over 80% of them seen only once. The sample consisted of peripheral blood, taken on day 0 of AZD1222 vaccination. The receptors stem from an adult in good health.

The chain uses TRBV5-6 and TRBJ1-4; perhaps TRBD1 as D (5 bases). Trimming stripped 5 bases from V and 4 bases from J, with 9 bases between. The CDR3 sequence is 13 residues long. In germline, CDR1 is SGHDT, CDR2 YYEEEE. The CDR3 nucleotides are TGTGCCAGCAGGGAAAGGGGTAATGAAAAACTGTTTTTT. Its protein product is CASRERGNEKLFF.

J is TRBJ2-7 and V is TRBV19, with D perhaps matching TRBD1 or TRBD2 (5 bases each). V was cut by 1 base and J by 0 bases, with 7 bases left in between. The CDR3 covers 14 residues. Germline V lookup: CDR1 LNHDA, CDR2 SQIVND (reference sequence). CDR3 in DNA: TGTGCCAGTAGTATAGCAGGGAGCTCCTACGAGCAGTACTTC. This gives the protein CASSIAGSSYEQYF.

The chain carries TRBV2 and TRBJ2-1; 7 positions match TRBD2. With 6 bases clipped from V and 5 bases from J, the junction kept 7 bases outside the gene matches. The CDR3 totals 14 residues. The germline V gene encodes CDR1 SNHLY and CDR2 FYNNEI. This CDR3 reads CASSFVSGDNEQFF. The CDR3 region has the DNA TGTGCCAGCAGCTTCGTGAGCGGGGACAATGAGCAGTTCTTC.

This clone was counted a few times. The junction and the germline gene differ at one end; a read error may be behind it. The gene calls are TRBV29-1 and TRBJ2-1; 8 bases are a match to TRBD2. CDR1 and CDR2 (germline): SQVTM, ANQGSEA. The CDR3 covers 11 residues. The CDR3 region is CSVEEGLGMIF. The CDR3 bases are TGCAGCGTTGAAGAGGGACTAGGCATGATCTTC.

V and J are TRBV28 and TRBJ1-2; possible D gene TRBD1, 5 bases. Per germline, CDR1 MDHEN and CDR2 SYDVKM. The CDR3 extends over 13 amino acids. Trimming pared 10 bases from V and 1 base from J, leaving 13 bases between. The CDR3 protein is CATRTPFNYGYTF. In DNA, the CDR3 is TGTGCCACTCGGACACCTTTTAACTATGGCTACACCTTC.

The V and J genes are TRBV5-6 and TRBJ1-6; no firm D call. There are 17 residues in the CDR3. V gave up 4 bases and J gave up 4 bases, with 18 bases separating them. The germline CDR1 and CDR2 sequences are SGHDT and YYEEEE. CDR3 region: CASSGSIGGFYNSPLHF. The DNA of the CDR3 is TGTGCCAGCAGCGGTTCGATAGGTGGATTTTATAATTCACCCCTCCACTTT.

This clone occurred once. The chain links TRBV12-5 to TRBJ1-4; TRBD1 is a possible D gene (5 bases). Looked up from germline, CDR1 is LGHNT and CDR2 is FRNRAP. Between the trimmed V and J ends, which lost 6 bases and 8 bases, there was a span of 13 bases. The CDR3 runs to 13 residues. This CDR3 reads CASGLGEREKLFF. DNA of the CDR3: TGTGCTAGTGGGCTGGGGGAAAGGGAAAAACTGTTTTTT.

V gene TRBV4-2 combines with J gene TRBJ1-2; the D is unclear. This CDR3 is 14 amino acids long. V was clipped by 0 bases and J by 8 bases, with 13 bases between them. Germline V gives CDR1 LGHNA, CDR2 YNFKEQ. The DNA for the CDR3 is TGTGCCAGCAGCCAAGAAAGAGAGGCGGGAGGCTACACCTTC. As protein: CASSQEREAGGYTF.

This chain connects TRBV29-1 to TRBJ2-3; D is unresolved. CDR3 length: 14 residues. Per germline, CDR1 SQVTM and CDR2 ANQGSEA. The V and J ends lost 4 bases and 0 bases respectively, with 11 bases between them. This CDR3 reads CSVGRPTSTDTQYF. Written as DNA, the CDR3 is TGCAGCGTTGGCAGGCCGACTAGCACAGATACGCAGTATTTT.

The rearrangement joins TRBV10-1 to TRBJ2-7; 10 bases match TRBD2. Looked up from germline, CDR1 is WNHNN and CDR2 is SYGVQD (reference sequence). V dropped 4 bases and J dropped 6; count of bases not matched to a gene: 6. CDR3 length equals 14 residues. Here the CDR3 reads CASSGGTSVGEQYF. CDR3 nucleotide sequence: TGCGCCAGCAGTGGCGGGACTAGCGTGGGCGAGCAGTACTTC.

V gene TRBV6-5 combines with J gene TRBJ1-1; D possibly corresponds to TRBD1 (6 bases). The CDR3 is made up of 12 amino acids. V gave up 6 bases and J gave up 1 base, with 6 bases separating them. The V gene's germline CDR1 is MNHEY and CDR2 SVGAGI. The CDR3: CASRTGNTEAFF. DNA for the CDR3: TGTGCCAGCAGGACAGGGAACACTGAAGCTTTCTTT.

The chain carries TRBV2 and TRBJ1-5; D remains ambiguous. The CDR3 is made up of 13 amino acids. The germline V and J ends were trimmed by 3 bases and 5 bases, with 8 bases remaining between them. Germline CDR1 is SNHLY and CDR2 is FYNNEI. CDR3 nucleotides: TGTGCCAGCAGTGAGAATGGGTATCAGCCCCAGCATTTT. Its protein product is CASSENGYQPQHF.

The chain links TRBV7-4 to TRBJ2-3, with 13 nucleotides matching TRBD2. The CDR3 contains 17 residues. The J segment lost 2 bases and the V segment lost 3 bases, leaving 5 bases of the junction unmatched. Germline lookup yields CDR1 SGHVT and CDR2 SQSDAQ. The CDR3: CASSFFGLAGATDTQYF. CDR3 bases: TGTGCCAGCAGCTTCTTCGGACTAGCGGGGGCCACAGATACGCAGTATTTT.

This chain uses TRBV13 with TRBJ2-5, with 9 bases identical to TRBD2. Germline V gene sequence: CDR1 PRHDT, CDR2 FYEKMQ (reference sequence). The CDR3 spans 17 residues. V dropped 5 bases and J dropped 3; count of bases not matched to a gene: 13. Here the CDR3 DNA reads TGTGCCAGCAGCATCTGGCGGGAGGGTGGGGGTAAAGAGACCCAGTACTTC. As protein: CASSIWREGGGKETQYF.

The V call is TRBV23-1, the J call TRBJ2-4; D uncertain. TRBV23-1 is given ORF status, its function remaining uncertain. The CDR3 consists of 18 residues. Trimming took 2 bases from V and 1 from J, leaving 18 bases between them. The CDR3 bases are TGCGCCAGCAGTCAAATTATCAGGTCCCTCGGGGCCAAAAACATTCAGTACTTC. It is translated as CASSQIIRSLGAKNIQYF.

The chain joins TRBV6-5 to TRBJ1-1; D remains unclear. Germline V gene lookup returns CDR1 MNHEY and CDR2 SVGAGI. This CDR3 comprises 11 residues. Trimming shortened V by 7 bases and J by 10 bases, and 13 bases separated the two germline ends. The CDR3 region has the DNA TGTGCCAGCAATAAGGCCTTTGGAGCTTTCTTT. It translates to CASNKAFGAFF.

This sequence joins TRBV4-1 and TRBJ2-7, with D possibly being TRBD1 (6 bases). CDR1 is MGHRA, CDR2 YSYEKL, per germline. The ends were cut back, 0 bases at V and 4 bases at J, with 13 bases in the middle. The CDR3 extends over 15 amino acids. The CDR3 region is CASSQEALQGYEQYF. Written as DNA, the CDR3 is TGCGCCAGCAGCCAAGAGGCCCTCCAGGGGTACGAGCAGTACTTC.

This chain uses TRBV6-4 with TRBJ2-4, with 7 bases that match TRBD2. V lost 6 bases, J lost 4 bases, and 12 bases stayed unmatched. This CDR3 is 16 amino acids long. CDR1 is MRHNA, CDR2 SNTAGT, per germline. CDR3 region: CASSAPGLAAKNIQYF. The CDR3 DNA reads TGTGCCAGCAGCGCCCCCGGGCTAGCGGCGAAAAACATTCAGTACTTC.

This clone came up a few times. The chain has TRBV9 and TRBJ1-2; no reliable D call. The germline gives CDR1 SGDLS, CDR2 YYNGEE. V lost 3 bases to trimming and J lost 0 bases, with 12 bases between them. This CDR3 region has 15 residues. The CDR3 coding sequence is TGTGCCAGCAGCGGTAGCGATTCTGCTAACTATGGCTACACCTTC. The encoded protein is CASSGSDSANYGYTF.

The V call is TRBV5-1, the J call TRBJ2-5; D is ambiguous. The germline V gene has CDR1 SGHRS and CDR2 YFSETQ. This CDR3 has 15 amino acids. Deletions cut 0 bases from V and 5 bases from J, with 14 bases between. CDR3 loop: CASSLGPSVGETQYF. CDR3 nucleotides: TGCGCCAGCAGCTTGGGGCCGAGTGTGGGGGAGACCCAGTACTTC.